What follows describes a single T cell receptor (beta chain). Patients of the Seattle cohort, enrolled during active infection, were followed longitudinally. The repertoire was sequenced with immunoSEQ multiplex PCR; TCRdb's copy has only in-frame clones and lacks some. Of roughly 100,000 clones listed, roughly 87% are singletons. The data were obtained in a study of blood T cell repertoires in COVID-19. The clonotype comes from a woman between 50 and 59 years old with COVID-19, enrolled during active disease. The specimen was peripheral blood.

The CDR3 nucleotides are TGTGCCAGCAGCTTAGGCTTCATCGGAGGAGCCGGGGAGCTGTTTTTT. Amino acid sequence: CASSLGFIGGAGELFF. V usage is TRBV7-3 and J usage is TRBJ2-2; the D gene is possibly TRBD2 (5 bases). The germline gives CDR1 SGHTA, CDR2 FQGTGA. With 2 bases removed from V and 6 bases from J, the gap between germline ends came to 16 bases. This CDR3 has 16 amino acids.